This passage covers 20 T cell receptor beta chains from one sample sequenced in a study of T cell clonality in common variable immunodeficiency. The protocol was immunoSEQ multiplex PCR, while the TCRdb copy is restricted to in-frame clones and leaves out a portion. The record shows approximately 37,000 clones for this sample, with no singletons present. Sample: peripheral blood mononuclear cells. These TCRs come from a person between 18 and 75 years old in good health.

Notes on this clone: The read finishes 3 residues shy of the CDR3 end, and the germline J gene is used to complete it. The chain joins TRBV19 to TRBJ1-4; the match to TRBD1 covers 12 bases. The CDR3 length is 15 residues. The germline V gene has CDR1 LNHDA and CDR2 SQIVND (reference sequence). Incomplete CDR3 DNA: TGTGCCAGTAGTGGGACAGGGGGCGGTAATTCACCA. It encodes CASSGTGGGNSP. The whole CDR3 protein reads CASSGTGGGNSPLFF.

This clone was recorded at least ten times. The DNA ends 3 residues before the CDR3 does, and the rest of the CDR3 is filled in from the germline J gene. The chain uses TRBV20-1 and TRBJ2-3; 8 nucleotides align to TRBD2. Germline CDR1 and CDR2: DFQATT and SNEGSKA (reference sequence). The CDR3 is 15 residues long. Trimming at V came to 6 bases and at J to 4 bases, leaving 12 bases not matched to a gene. The CDR3 loop is CSAGESGSLADTQYF. The DNA read from the CDR3 is TGCAGTGCGGGGGAAAGCGGGAGTCTCGCAGATACG.

This clone has a handful of counts. The read ends 3 residues early relative to the CDR3; the germline J gene fills the gap. The chain is built from TRBV5-8 and TRBJ2-5; weak D call: TRBD1 (5 bases). CDR1 SGHTS and CDR2 YDEGEE come from the germline V gene. The CDR3 totals 15 residues. The V gene lost 1 base and the J gene lost 2 bases, with 12 bases spanning the gap. The CDR3 here is CASSLRGSGQETQYF. Partial CDR3 DNA: TGTGCCAGCAGCTTGAGGGGATCAGGACAAGAGACC. The full variable domain, completed using reference TRBV5-8 and TRBJ2-5, is EAGVTQSPTHLIKTRGQQATLRCSPISGHTSVYWYQQALGLGLQFLLWYDEGEERNRGNFPPRFSGRQFPNYSSELNVNALELEDSALYLCASSLRGSGQETQYFGPGTRLLVL.

About this clone: The CDR3 extends 3 residues past the end of the read, so its final part is completed from the germline J gene. The chain recombines TRBV19 with TRBJ1-1; TRBD1 matches at 8 bases. There are 13 residues in the CDR3. Germline CDR1 is LNHDA and CDR2 is SQIVND (reference sequence). This chain's CDR3 is CASSISLTGGAFF. CDR3 DNA, as far as it was read: TGTGCCAGTAGTATATCCCTAACAGGGGGA.

This clone was counted at least ten times. The DNA ends 3 residues before the CDR3 does, and the rest of the CDR3 is filled in from the germline J gene. The V call is TRBV12-5, the J call TRBJ2-1, with a tentative D call TRBD1 (5 bases). Germline CDR1 LGHNT, CDR2 FRNRAP. Trimming pared 6 bases from V and 7 bases from J, leaving 10 bases between. There are 12 residues in the CDR3. The sequenced CDR3 bases are TGTGCTAGTGGAGCTAACAGGAATGAG. This codes for CASGANRNE. In full, the CDR3 reads CASGANRNEQFF. The variable domain in full, completed from reference TRBV12-5 and TRBJ2-1, reads DARVTQTPRHKVTEMGQEVTMRCQPILGHNTVFWYRQTMMQGLELLAYFRNRAPLDDSGMPKDRFSAEMPDATLATLKIQPSEPRDSAVYFCASGANRNEQFFGPGTRLTVL.

At least ten counts were recorded for this clone. The read halts 3 residues ahead of the CDR3 end, with the missing end drawn from the germline J gene. The rearrangement joins TRBV29-1 to TRBJ1-2; D is possibly TRBD1 (6 bases). This CDR3 spans 13 amino acids. The germline V gene has CDR1 SQVTM and CDR2 ANQGSEA. The DNA read from the CDR3 is TGCAGCGCCCTAATACAGGGTTTGGTGGGC. Protein sequence: CSALIQGLVG. The CDR3 in full is CSALIQGLVGYTF.

This clone was seen many times. Read coverage stops 3 residues before the CDR3 terminus; the germline J gene supplies the remainder. The chain combines TRBV30 with TRBJ1-1; D gene ambiguous. CDR3 length equals 13 residues. Germline V gives CDR1 GTSNPN, CDR2 SVGIG (reference sequence). CDR3 amino acids: CAWSVPWAGMAFF. CDR3 DNA, as far as it was read: TGTGCCTGGAGTGTACCGTGGGCCGGAATG.

This clone was counted at least ten times. Read coverage stops 3 residues before the CDR3 terminus; the germline J gene supplies the remainder. The V call is TRBV18, the J call TRBJ2-2; D might be TRBD1 or TRBD2, each matching 5 bases. Trimming stripped 6 bases from V and 6 bases from J, with 23 bases between. Germline V CDR1 and CDR2: KGHSH, LQKENI. This CDR3 is 17 amino acids long. This chain's CDR3 is CASSPGWRLYDSGELFF. CDR3 DNA (partial): TGTGCCAGCTCTCCAGGGTGGCGACTATACGATTCCGGGGAG.

This clone was detected ten times or more. CDR3 DNA (partial): TGTGCCAGCTCACCCCGGACAGGGGAAAGCTATGGC. Translation gives CASSPRTGESYG. The full CDR3 protein is CASSPRTGESYGYTF. The gene calls are TRBV18 and TRBJ1-2; TRBD1 matches at 9 bases. The read halts 3 residues ahead of the CDR3 end, with the missing end drawn from the germline J gene. CDR1 and CDR2 (germline): KGHSH, LQKENI. The CDR3 has 15 residues. J lost 4 bases, V lost 3 bases, and 6 bases had no gene match.

This clone was seen many times. The read ends 3 residues early relative to the CDR3; the germline J gene fills the gap. The chain combines TRBV11-2 with TRBJ2-1, with 9 nucleotides matching TRBD2. The CDR3 loop spans 15 amino acids. V lost 4 bases, J lost 5 bases, and 6 bases stayed unmatched. Germline CDR1 reads SGHAT; CDR2 reads FQNNGV. The part of the CDR3 DNA that was read is TGTGCCAGCAGCTCCCTAGCGGGGAGGGACAATGAG. Its translation: CASSSLAGRDNE. The CDR3 as a whole reads CASSSLAGRDNEQFF.

This clone occurred many times. CDR3 amino acids: CSAARTGPTNQPQHF. The CDR3 bases that were read are TGCAGTGCGGCCCGGACAGGGCCAACCAATCAGCCC. The V gene is TRBV20-1, the J gene TRBJ1-5; TRBD1 matches 8 bases. From the germline J gene comes the end of the CDR3, since the read stops 3 residues before it. This CDR3 has 15 amino acids. With V trimmed by 6 bases and J by 3 bases, 10 bases remained unmatched. Germline V lookup: CDR1 DFQATT, CDR2 SNEGSKA (reference sequence).

This clone came up many times. Read sequence stops 3 residues before the CDR3 end, and the germline J gene provides the missing end. This chain uses TRBV4-1 with TRBJ1-1, with TRBD1 matching over 11 bases. Germline V CDR1 and CDR2: MGHRA, YSYEKL. Unmatched junction bases numbered 11, after V lost 5 bases and J lost 0 bases. CDR3 size: 18 residues. The covered CDR3 bases are TGCGCCAGCAGCAAGGCCGGGACAGGGGGAGGGATGAACACTGAA. Its translation is CASSKAGTGGGMNTE. The entire CDR3 sequence reads CASSKAGTGGGMNTEAFF.

This clone was recorded at least ten times. The sequence runs out 3 residues before the end of the CDR3; the remainder is reconstructed from the germline J gene. This chain joins TRBV5-1 and TRBJ2-2; D is possibly TRBD2 (6 bases). The CDR3 totals 16 residues. The germline CDR1 and CDR2 sequences are SGHRS and YFSETQ. V was pared by 3 bases and J by 1 base, with 13 bases between. The CDR3 DNA, read in part, is TGCGCCAGCAGCTCACCGGGACTCCGGAACACCGGGGAG. Translated, it gives CASSSPGLRNTGE. The whole CDR3 sequence reads CASSSPGLRNTGELFF.

Details on this clone: The sequence runs out 3 residues before the end of the CDR3; the remainder is reconstructed from the germline J gene. V is TRBV30 and J is TRBJ2-2; D is unresolved. The CDR3 spans 15 residues. CDR1 is GTSNPN and CDR2 is SVGIG in the germline V gene (reference sequence). The sequenced part of the CDR3 DNA is TGTGCCTGGAGGGTGTTGAGCTCCTATAATTCACCG. It is translated as CAWRVLSSYNSP. The full CDR3 sequence reads CAWRVLSSYNSPLFF.

This clone occurred many times. The CDR3 is CASGLGPGVGGEKLFF. The sequenced part of the CDR3 DNA is TGTGCTAGTGGTTTGGGGCCTGGGGTAGGGGGTGAAAAA. The chain is built from TRBV12-5 and TRBJ1-4, with a possible D match to TRBD1 (6 bases). The sequence runs out 3 residues before the end of the CDR3; the remainder is reconstructed from the germline J gene. The V end was cut by 1 base, the J end by 7 bases, with 16 bases between. The CDR3 runs 16 residues. The germline V gene has CDR1 LGHNT and CDR2 FRNRAP.

With respect to this clone: The sequenced fragment ends 3 residues before the CDR3 boundary, so the rest is inferred from the germline J gene. The genes are TRBV11-2 and TRBJ1-1; perhaps TRBD1 as D (6 bases). CDR1 is SGHAT, CDR2 FQNNGV, per germline. V was cut by 5 bases and J by 4 bases, with 17 bases left in between. This CDR3 spans 15 amino acids. This CDR3 is CASSLTSTGSTEAFF. The CDR3 DNA, read in part, is TGTGCCAGCAGCCTAACTTCTACAGGGAGCACTGAA.

As regards this clone: The DNA ends 3 residues before the CDR3 does, and the rest of the CDR3 is filled in from the germline J gene. This chain connects TRBV30 to TRBJ2-2; TRBD1 matches at 8 bases. The CDR3 sequence is 12 residues long. Germline V CDR1 and CDR2: GTSNPN, SVGIG (reference sequence). The CDR3 sequence: CAWSALGQGLFF. The CDR3 DNA, read in part, is TGTGCCTGGAGTGCTCTTGGACAGGGG.

Points on this clone: The read finishes 3 residues shy of the CDR3 end, and the germline J gene is used to complete it. The V and J genes are TRBV7-9 and TRBJ2-2, with D hard to call. V was trimmed by 4 bases and J by 3 bases, leaving 12 bases between them. Germline V CDR1 and CDR2: SEHNR, FQNEAQ (reference sequence). The CDR3 sequence is 15 residues long. The sequenced CDR3 bases are TGTGCCAGCAGCTCCCCTGACTCATACACCGGGGAG. Its protein is CASSSPDSYTGE. The entire CDR3 protein is CASSSPDSYTGELFF.

This clone was observed a handful of times. The missing CDR3 end, 3 residues past where the read stops, is filled in from the germline J gene. This chain joins TRBV19 and TRBJ1-1; no reliable D call. The V end was cut by 9 bases, the J end by 2 bases, with 7 bases between. The CDR3 is 11 residues long. Germline CDR1 is LNHDA and CDR2 is SQIVND (reference sequence). CDR3 bases read: TGTGCCAGCCATACAAACACTGAA. Amino acid sequence: CASHTNTE. The whole CDR3 reads CASHTNTEAFF.

This clone was observed many times. Read coverage stops 3 residues before the CDR3 terminus; the germline J gene supplies the remainder. The chain joins TRBV30 to TRBJ1-4; D unresolved. This CDR3 has 15 residues. Trimming removed 1 base from V and 1 base from J, with 10 bases in between. Germline loops: CDR1 GTSNPN, CDR2 SVGIG (reference sequence). Here the CDR3 reads CAWSAVRGTNEKLFF. CDR3 DNA (partial): TGTGCCTGGAGTGCCGTTCGGGGAACTAATGAAAAA.